Below, 18 T cell receptor beta chains from the same sample are listed, as sequenced in a study of blood T cell repertoires in COVID-19. The table came from immunoSEQ multiplex PCR; TCRdb's copy has only in-frame clones and leaves some out. The sample contains some 400,000 clones, around 84% of which appear only once. Sequenced material: peripheral blood. The receptors shown here come from a human donor in a cohort sampled during active COVID-19.

The chain employs TRBV19 and TRBJ1-1; 11 nucleotides match TRBD1. V shed 6 bases and J 1 base; nucleotides not matched to a gene: 1. The CDR3 extends over 14 amino acids. CDR1 is LNHDA and CDR2 is SQIVND in the germline V gene (reference sequence). The CDR3 reads CASRGTGGNTEAFF. The CDR3 DNA reads TGTGCCAGTAGAGGGACAGGGGGGAACACTGAAGCTTTCTTT. Full variable domain (rest looked up from reference TRBV19 and TRBJ1-1): DGGITQSPKYLFRKEGQNVTLSCEQNLNHDAMYWYRQDPGQGLRLIYYSQIVNDFQKGDIAEGYSVSREKKESFPLTVTSAQKNPTAFYLCASRGTGGNTEAFFGQGTRLTVV.

V and J are TRBV11-2 and TRBJ1-2; D possibly corresponds to TRBD1 (6 bases). Trimming shortened V by 2 bases and J by 8 bases, and 12 bases separated the two germline ends. This CDR3 comprises 13 residues. The germline V gene has CDR1 SGHAT and CDR2 FQNNGV. This CDR3 is CASSLPGGYGYTF. As DNA, the CDR3 is TGTGCCAGCAGCTTACCTGGGGGCTACGGCTACACCTTC.

This clone was recorded only once. The chain links TRBV5-4 to TRBJ1-2; TRBD1 agrees at 9 bases. With 4 bases clipped from V and 3 bases from J, the junction kept 4 bases outside the gene matches. The length of the CDR3 is 14 residues. Germline CDR1 SGHNT, CDR2 YYREEE (reference sequence). The CDR3 protein is CASSRQGEDYGYTF. Here the CDR3 DNA reads TGTGCCAGCAGCCGACAGGGGGAGGACTATGGCTACACCTTC.

This clone was counted a single time. V gene TRBV19 combines with J gene TRBJ2-7; 10 nucleotides align to TRBD2. Germline V gives CDR1 LNHDA, CDR2 SQIVND (reference sequence). The CDR3 has 14 amino acids. V was clipped by 6 bases and J by 4 bases; unmatched bases: 6. Written as DNA, the CDR3 is TGTGCCAGTAGCCGGACTAGCGGACGATACGAGCAGTACTTC. Translating gives CASSRTSGRYEQYF.

The chain links TRBV7-9 to TRBJ2-2; the D is unclear. The CDR3 has 12 amino acids. Trimming shortened V by 5 bases and J by 7 bases, and 8 bases separated the two germline ends. Germline V gene sequence: CDR1 SEHNR, CDR2 FQNEAQ (reference sequence). CDR3 DNA sequence: TGTGCCAGCAGCCACACCCGCGGGGAGCTGTTTTTT. This gives the protein CASSHTRGELFF.

This clone was seen a single time. The chain carries TRBV5-1 and TRBJ2-1; 10 bases line up with TRBD2. V was clipped by 2 bases and J by 6 bases; unmatched bases: 8. Germline CDR1 reads SGHRS; CDR2 reads YFSETQ. This CDR3 comprises 16 residues. The CDR3 bases are TGCGCCAGCAGCTTTGGACTAGCGGAACAGCTCAATGAGCAGTTCTTC. Its translation is CASSFGLAEQLNEQFF.

The CDR3 region is CASSLFLTGAYEKLFF. CDR3 coding DNA: TGTGCCAGCAGTTTATTCCTGACAGGGGCCTATGAAAAACTGTTTTTT. This chain uses TRBV28 with TRBJ1-4, with TRBD1 matching 8 bases. After removal of 1 base from V and 6 bases from J, the junction contained 7 bases not matched to a gene. Germline V lookup: CDR1 MDHEN, CDR2 SYDVKM. CDR3 length: 16 residues.

CDR3 nucleotide sequence: TGTGCCAGCAGCCTAACCGGGACTAGCGGGAGGGCTCCCGGGGAGCTGTTTTTT. It translates to CASSLTGTSGRAPGELFF. This chain connects TRBV7-8 to TRBJ2-2, with 16 bases aligning to TRBD2. CDR1 is SGHVS and CDR2 is FQNEAQ in the germline V gene. CDR3 length: 18 residues. V dropped 5 bases and J dropped 6; count of bases not matched to a gene: 9.

V usage is TRBV28 and J usage is TRBJ1-2; TRBD1 aligns across 10 bases. V lost 3 bases to trimming and J lost 5 bases; unmatched junction nucleotides: 6. Germline values: CDR1 MDHEN, CDR2 SYDVKM. The CDR3 is 15 residues long. The DNA for the CDR3 is TGTGCCAGCAGTTTTGGGACAGGGGAGGGATATGGCTACACCTTC. Translated, it gives CASSFGTGEGYGYTF.

This clone was detected once. The J gene is TRBJ2-3, the V gene TRBV7-3; weak D call: TRBD2 (6 bases). The CDR3 spans 16 residues. Looked up from germline, CDR1 is SGHTA and CDR2 is FQGTGA. V shed 5 bases and J shed 5 bases, with 20 bases lying between them. In nucleotides, the CDR3 is TGTGCCAGCAGCCGGGGGTTAACAAGGGGAGGAGATACGCAGTATTTT. Encoded protein: CASSRGLTRGGDTQYF. Complete variable domain (other parts from reference TRBV7-3 and TRBJ2-3): GAGVSQTPSNKVTEKGKYVELRCDPISGHTALYWYRQSLGQGPEFLIYFQGTGAADDSGLPNDRFFAVRPEGSVSTLKIQRTERGDSAVYLCASSRGLTRGGDTQYFGPGTRLTVL.

This rearrangement joins TRBV3-1 (or the pseudogene TRBV3-2) to TRBJ1-6, with 8 bases that match TRBD1. Germline CDR1 reads LGHDT; CDR2 reads YNNKEL (reference sequence). This CDR3 has 17 amino acids. Losses at the gene ends were 3 bases for V and 0 bases for J; bases not matched to a gene: 4. CDR3 loop: CASSQRQGSSYNSPLHF. The CDR3, as DNA: TGTGCCAGCAGCCAGCGACAGGGGAGCTCCTATAATTCACCCCTCCACTTT.

This rearrangement joins TRBV5-5 to TRBJ2-1, with D possibly TRBD2 on 6 matching bases. V was cut by 3 bases and J by 0 bases, with 13 bases left in between. Germline-derived CDR1 and CDR2 are SGHKS and YYEKEE (reference sequence). The CDR3 extends over 16 amino acids. CDR3 in DNA: TGTGCCAGCAGCTGGGGACTTCAGAGCTCCTACAATGAGCAGTTCTTC. Its protein product is CASSWGLQSSYNEQFF. Drawing the rest from reference TRBV5-5 and TRBJ2-1, the complete variable domain is DAGVTQSPTHLIKTRGQQVTLRCSPISGHKSVSWYQQVLGQGPQFIFQYYEKEERGRGNFPDRFSARQFPNYSSELNVNALLLGDSALYLCASSWGLQSSYNEQFFGPGTRLTVL.

This clone has just a few counts. This chain links TRBV5-1 with TRBJ2-2; 11 bases map to TRBD2. Germline lookup yields CDR1 SGHRS and CDR2 YFSETQ. V shed 3 bases, J shed 2 bases, and the junction held 9 bases outside the gene matches. The CDR3 has 18 amino acids. CDR3 DNA sequence: TGCGCCAGCAGCTCGGGGGGACTAGCGGCCACCAACACCGGGGAGCTGTTTTTT. Translated: CASSSGGLAATNTGELFF.

The V call is TRBV9, the J call TRBJ1-3; the D gene is possibly TRBD1 (6 bases). CDR3 length: 14 residues. The germline CDR1 and CDR2 sequences are SGDLS and YYNGEE. V was cut by 3 bases and J by 4 bases, with 11 bases left in between. The CDR3 spells CASSARDTGNTIYF. The CDR3, as DNA: TGTGCCAGCAGCGCCCGGGACACAGGAAACACCATATATTTT.

Turning to this clone: Other DNA sequences within the sample encode an identical CDR3. This sequence joins TRBV3-1 (or the pseudogene TRBV3-2) and TRBJ2-3; possibly TRBD1 for D (6 bases). V was trimmed by 2 bases and J by 3 bases, leaving 6 bases between them. Germline loops: CDR1 LGHDT, CDR2 YNNKEL (reference sequence). This CDR3 comprises 13 residues. This CDR3 is CASSQRGTDTQYF. The CDR3 DNA sequence: TGTGCCAGCAGCCAAAGGGGGACAGATACGCAGTATTTT.

The V and J genes are TRBV5-1 and TRBJ2-7; D is possibly TRBD1 (5 bases). V was trimmed by 7 bases and J by 2 bases, leaving 16 bases between them. CDR1 and CDR2 from the germline V gene are SGHRS and YFSETQ. The CDR3 is made up of 14 amino acids. The CDR3 loop reads CASSWSDSTYEQYF. As DNA, the CDR3 is TGCGCCAGCTCGTGGTCCGACAGCACCTACGAGCAGTACTTC.

The rearrangement joins TRBV27 to TRBJ2-7; tentatively, D is TRBD1 (5 bases). The CDR3 is 14 residues long. Germline CDR1 and CDR2: MNHEY and SMNVEV (reference sequence). Deletions cut 5 bases from V and 5 bases from J, with 16 bases between. The DNA for the CDR3 is TGTGCCAGCAGTCGCAGGGTGGCGAAGGACGAGCAGTACTTC. It codes for CASSRRVAKDEQYF.

V and J are TRBV12-3 or TRBV12-4 and TRBJ1-1, with a possible D match to TRBD1 (6 bases). The CDR3 is made up of 13 amino acids. V gave up 3 bases and J gave up 7 bases, with 12 bases separating them. The DNA for the CDR3 is TGTGCCAGCAGTTTTTCGGACAGCCTTGAAGCTTTCTTT. Residues: CASSFSDSLEAFF.